One and the same sample provided the 26 T cell receptor beta chains below, sequenced in a study of cytomegalovirus exposure and HLA in healthy donors. The primer mix had 60 Vbeta and 13 Jbeta primers. Assay: immunoSEQ multiplex PCR; the TCRdb copy retains only in-frame clones and omits some. The sample shows 150,000 to 160,000 clones, roughly 82% of them seen only once. Input material: PBMCs. The receptors shown here come from a woman in her fifties or sixties in good health and CMV-seropositive.

The chain couples TRBV9 to TRBJ1-4; 8 positions match TRBD1. The CDR3 covers 14 residues. J was trimmed by 8 bases and V by 2 bases; bases with no gene match: 5. CDR1 is SGDLS and CDR2 is YYNGEE in the germline V gene. The CDR3 DNA is TGTGCCAGCAGCGTGGACAGGGTGGGGGAAAAACTGTTTTTT. Protein sequence: CASSVDRVGEKLFF.

This sequence joins TRBV11-2 and TRBJ2-7; 9 bases align to TRBD1. V dropped 0 bases and J dropped 1; count of bases not matched to a gene: 13. Germline loops: CDR1 SGHAT, CDR2 FQNNGV. CDR3 size: 19 residues. In DNA, the CDR3 is TGTGCCAGCAGCTTAGATCCACGGACAGGGGTGGTTCGGTCCTACGAGCAGTACTTC. Protein sequence: CASSLDPRTGVVRSYEQYF.

The chain joins TRBV30 to TRBJ1-1, with 7 bases matching TRBD1. This CDR3 has 14 residues. Germline assignment: CDR1 GTSNPN and CDR2 SVGIG (reference sequence). The V segment lost 5 bases and the J segment 3 bases; nucleotides outside the gene matches: 9. CDR3 sequence: CAWSGGHRYTEAFF. The CDR3 nucleotides are TGTGCCTGGTCAGGGGGACATCGGTACACTGAAGCTTTCTTT.

The rearrangement links TRBV11-2 to TRBJ2-3, with 7 nucleotides matching TRBD2. The CDR3 has 16 residues. CDR1 and CDR2 (germline): SGHAT, FQNNGV. Germline trimming cut 1 base from V and 0 bases from J; bases unmatched to any gene: 4. CDR3 bases: TGTGCCAGCAGCTTAGGGCTAGCGGATAGCACAGATACGCAGTATTTT. As protein: CASSLGLADSTDTQYF.

This rearrangement joins TRBV15 to TRBJ2-2; D gene unclear. This CDR3 is 13 amino acids long. CDR1 is LNHNV, CDR2 YYDKDF, per germline (reference sequence). The ends were cut back, 0 bases at V and 5 bases at J, with 4 bases in the middle. CDR3 DNA sequence: TGTGCCACCAGCAGAGATCTGACCGGGGAGCTGTTTTTT. Translation gives CATSRDLTGELFF.

The chain has TRBV7-9 and TRBJ1-2, with TRBD1 identical over 9 bases. V lost 1 base, J lost 6 bases, and 9 bases stayed unmatched. The CDR3 totals 16 residues. Germline V lookup: CDR1 SEHNR, CDR2 FQNEAQ (reference sequence). CDR3 in DNA: TGTGCCAGCAGCTTAGAACTCAGACAGGGGGGGAATGGCTACACCTTC. Encoded protein: CASSLELRQGGNGYTF.

This CDR3 reads CASAGTGKGSPLHF. The CDR3 bases are TGTGCCAGCGCCGGGACAGGGAAGGGTTCACCCCTCCACTTT. V usage is TRBV25-1 and J usage is TRBJ1-6, with 9 bases lining up with TRBD1. The trim removed 8 bases at V and 9 bases at J, leaving 8 bases unmatched. This CDR3 has 14 amino acids. Germline V lookup: CDR1 MGHDK, CDR2 SYGVNS.

The chain has TRBV6-5 and TRBJ1-2, with 7 bases that match TRBD1. The germline V gene has CDR1 MNHEY and CDR2 SVGAGI. The J segment lost 8 bases and the V segment lost 7 bases, leaving 10 bases of the junction unmatched. The CDR3 loop spans 13 amino acids. The CDR3 nucleotides are TGTGCCAGCAAACGAGGGGGCGCTGGGGGCTACACCTTC. Its translation: CASKRGGAGGYTF.

The chain couples TRBV28 to TRBJ2-1; perhaps TRBD1 as D (6 bases). Germline V gene data show CDR1 as MDHEN and CDR2 as SYDVKM. The V end lost 2 bases, the J end lost 3 bases, and 14 bases lay between the germline ends. The CDR3 sequence is 16 residues long. CDR3 in amino acids: CASSLTGQGIYNEQFF. The CDR3 nucleotides read TGTGCCAGCAGTTTAACGGGCCAGGGGATCTACAATGAGCAGTTCTTC.

The rearrangement joins TRBV7-8 to TRBJ1-2, with 7 nucleotides matching TRBD1. With V trimmed by 4 bases and J by 4 bases, 6 bases remained unmatched. The CDR3 runs to 14 residues. In germline, CDR1 is SGHVS, CDR2 FQNEAQ. The CDR3 nucleotides are TGTGCCAGCAGCTCAGGACAGGCGGGCTATGGCTACACCTTC. Its protein product is CASSSGQAGYGYTF. Supplemented by reference TRBV7-8 and TRBJ1-2, the full variable domain reads GAGVSQSPRYKVAKRGQDVALRCDPISGHVSLFWYQQALGQGPEFLTYFQNEAQLDKSGLPSDRFFAERPEGSVSTLKIQRTQQEDSAVYLCASSSGQAGYGYTFGSGTRLTVV.

DNA for the CDR3: TGTGCCAGCAGCCGGACTAGCGAGCAGTATTTT. Its translation: CASSRTSEQYF. The chain carries TRBV7-2 and TRBJ2-3, with 9 bases fitting TRBD2. This CDR3 has 11 residues. The germline V gene encodes CDR1 SGHTA and CDR2 FQGNSA. V was clipped by 5 bases and J by 11 bases; unmatched bases: 2.

The V gene is TRBV4-1, the J gene TRBJ2-4; tentatively, D is TRBD1 (6 bases). Germline V gene data show CDR1 as MGHRA and CDR2 as YSYEKL. The CDR3 extends over 18 amino acids. V was clipped by 1 base and J by 2 bases, with 18 bases between them. The CDR3, as DNA: TGCGCCAGCAGCCAAGCCATGGTCAAGGGGGTAACCAAAAACATTCAGTACTTC. Translated: CASSQAMVKGVTKNIQYF.

The chain is built from TRBV6-1 and TRBJ2-7; TRBD1 aligns across 8 bases. The junction had 10 bases not matched to a gene; V was cut back by 5 bases and J by 4 bases. This CDR3 comprises 15 residues. In germline, CDR1 is MNHNS, CDR2 SASEGT. CDR3 bases: TGTGCCAGCAGTTCGATTGGGACAGGACGATACGAGCAGTACTTC. It specifies CASSSIGTGRYEQYF.

The rearrangement joins TRBV21-1 to TRBJ2-2; the D segment call TRBD2 is taken from the table without a DNA check. TRBV21-1 is a documented pseudogene. The length of the CDR3 is 18 residues. CDR3 sequence (DNA): TGTGCCAGCAGCAAAGTCCCTAGCGGGGAATCGAGGACCGGGGAGCTGTTTTTT. It codes for CASSKVPSGESRTGELFF.

The chain couples TRBV4-2 to TRBJ1-6; TRBD1 matches at 8 bases. The germline gives CDR1 LGHNA, CDR2 YNFKEQ. After removal of 1 base from V and 9 bases from J, the junction contained 8 bases not matched to a gene. This CDR3 has 16 residues. The CDR3 nucleotides read TGTGCCAGCAGCCAAGGGACGACAGGGGATCGTTCACCCCTCCACTTT. This sequence encodes CASSQGTTGDRSPLHF.

CDR3: CASATTANYGYTF. In DNA form, the CDR3 reads TGTGCCAGTGCGACTACAGCCAACTATGGCTACACCTTC. V usage is TRBV6-5 and J usage is TRBJ1-2; the D is unclear. Between the trimmed V and J ends, which lost 9 bases and 2 bases, there was a span of 13 bases. The CDR3 runs 13 residues. Germline V lookup: CDR1 MNHEY, CDR2 SVGAGI.

The gene calls are TRBV30 and TRBJ2-3, with 9 bases that match TRBD2. CDR1 GTSNPN and CDR2 SVGIG come from the germline V gene (reference sequence). The CDR3 runs 15 residues. Trimming removed 3 bases from V and 4 bases from J; junction bases left unmatched: 8. Written as DNA, the CDR3 is TGTGCCTGGAGCCACGGCGGGGGGGCGGCAGATACGCAGTATTTT. Translation gives CAWSHGGGAADTQYF.

V usage is TRBV5-4 and J usage is TRBJ1-6, with D hard to call. The CDR3 runs to 14 residues. The germline V and J ends were trimmed by 0 bases and 9 bases, with 10 bases remaining between them. Germline assignment: CDR1 SGHNT and CDR2 YYREEE (reference sequence). CDR3 protein: CASSLANAGSPLHF. CDR3 coding DNA: TGTGCCAGCAGCTTGGCGAACGCGGGTTCACCCCTCCACTTT.

The chain uses TRBV15 and TRBJ2-5, with 9 bases that match TRBD1. CDR3 length: 14 residues. The trim removed 3 bases at V and 5 bases at J, leaving 4 bases unmatched. Germline CDR1 is LNHNV and CDR2 is YYDKDF (reference sequence). CDR3 region: CATSRDRGPETQYF. The CDR3 DNA reads TGTGCCACCAGCAGGGACAGGGGACCCGAGACCCAGTACTTC.

This sequence joins TRBV4-2 and TRBJ1-5; 11 nucleotides match TRBD1. This CDR3 has 15 residues. The ends lost 4 bases at V and 6 bases at J; junction bases unmatched: 5. Germline CDR1 and CDR2: LGHNA and YNFKEQ. The CDR3 DNA is TGTGCCAGCAGCCCCGGGACAGGGGGTTTTCAGCCCCAGCATTTT. Translation gives CASSPGTGGFQPQHF.

The CDR3 loop is CAWSVLGASYEQYF. DNA of the CDR3: TGTGCCTGGAGTGTTCTGGGGGCGTCATACGAGCAGTACTTC. The chain joins TRBV30 to TRBJ2-7, with D maybe TRBD1 (6 bases). V lost 0 bases and J lost 4, with 13 bases in between. The CDR3 consists of 14 residues. Looked up from germline, CDR1 is GTSNPN and CDR2 is SVGIG (reference sequence).

V gene TRBV5-1 combines with J gene TRBJ1-5, with D unclear. This CDR3 has 15 residues. Germline V gene lookup returns CDR1 SGHRS and CDR2 YFSETQ. The V gene lost 0 bases and the J gene lost 2 bases, with 9 bases spanning the gap. This CDR3 reads CASSLGSGGNQPQHF. For the CDR3, the DNA is TGCGCCAGCAGCTTGGGCAGCGGAGGCAATCAGCCCCAGCATTTT.

V usage is TRBV7-7 and J usage is TRBJ2-1, with D tentatively TRBD2 (5 bases). Trimming took 5 bases from V and 9 from J, leaving 20 bases between them. The CDR3 is 15 residues long. Germline loops: CDR1 SSHAT, CDR2 FNYEAQ (reference sequence). The DNA of the CDR3 is TGTGCCAGCAGCCCTAGCTCCGCCCGGCCAAGTGAGCAGTTCTTC. This sequence encodes CASSPSSARPSEQFF. Using reference TRBV7-7 and TRBJ2-1 for the parts outside the CDR3, the full variable domain is GAGVSQSPRYKVTKRGQDVTLRCDPISSHATLYWYQQALGQGPEFLTYFNYEAQPDKSGLPSDRFSAERPEGSISTLTIQRTEQRDSAMYRCASSPSSARPSEQFFGPGTRLTVL.

This clone was seen just once. This chain joins TRBV12-5 and TRBJ2-7, with 9 bases lining up with TRBD2. This CDR3 comprises 15 residues. V shed 6 bases and J 6 bases; nucleotides not matched to a gene: 12. In germline, CDR1 is LGHNT, CDR2 FRNRAP. The CDR3 loop reads CASGLVAGGPSEQYF. The CDR3 DNA follows: TGTGCTAGTGGACTTGTGGCGGGGGGGCCTAGCGAGCAGTACTTC.

V and J are TRBV30 and TRBJ2-7; 10 bases fit TRBD2. The V gene's germline CDR1 is GTSNPN and CDR2 SVGIG (reference sequence). The CDR3 runs to 14 residues. With 2 bases clipped from V and 1 base from J, the junction kept 2 bases outside the gene matches. The CDR3 bases are TGTGCCTGGAGTCCTAGCGGGGGTTCCTACGAGCAGTACTTC. Translating it yields CAWSPSGGSYEQYF.

This clone was seen only once. This rearrangement joins TRBV11-3 to TRBJ2-7; D possibly corresponds to TRBD2 (5 bases). Germline V gives CDR1 SGHNT, CDR2 YENEEA. With 2 bases removed from V and 7 bases from J, the gap between germline ends came to 12 bases. This CDR3 spans 13 amino acids. CDR3 sequence: CASSLNEGGEQYF. For the CDR3, the DNA is TGTGCCAGCAGCTTAAATGAGGGCGGGGAGCAGTACTTC.